Presented here are 5 T cell receptor beta chains from one specimen sequenced in a study of shared clonotypes between healthy human individuals. Data came from immunoSEQ multiplex PCR; TCRdb stores just in-frame clones and leaves some out. The data hold millions of clones, with approximately 95% observed a single time. Sequenced: naive CD4+ T cells from PBMCs. Stated subset: CD45RA+ positively selected. The receptors were sampled from a man between 18 and 29 years old in good health. Some clones in this sample may be carry-over from other donors' samples.

This rearrangement joins TRBV11-2 to TRBJ2-3; D is unresolved. Germline values: CDR1 SGHAT, CDR2 FQNNGV. CDR3 size: 14 residues. V lost 6 bases to trimming and J lost 2 bases, with 12 bases between them. The CDR3 region has the DNA TGTGCCAGCAGGACCGGGTCTTACACAGATACGCAGTATTTT. It specifies CASRTGSYTDTQYF. Variable domain in full (rest from reference TRBV11-2 and TRBJ2-3): EAGVAQSPRYKIIEKRQSVAFWCNPISGHATLYWYQQILGQGPKLLIQFQNNGVVDDSQLPKDRFSAERLKGVDSTLKIQPAKLEDSAVYLCASRTGSYTDTQYFGPGTRLTVL.

For this clone: The same CDR3 is also encoded by other DNA sequences in this sample. This chain uses TRBV7-8 with TRBJ1-1; the D is unclear. CDR1 SGHVS and CDR2 FQNEAQ come from the germline V gene. Trimming removed 2 bases from V and 8 bases from J, with 9 bases in between. The CDR3 is 12 residues long. In nucleotides, the CDR3 is TGTGCCAGCAGCTTAACACCCCCAGAAGCTTTCTTT. Its translation: CASSLTPPEAFF. The variable domain in full, with the rest retrieved from reference TRBV7-8 and TRBJ1-1, is GAGVSQSPRYKVAKRGQDVALRCDPISGHVSLFWYQQALGQGPEFLTYFQNEAQLDKSGLPSDRFFAERPEGSVSTLKIQRTQQEDSAVYLCASSLTPPEAFFGQGTRLTVV.

This chain links TRBV14 with TRBJ2-7, with TRBD2 matching over 10 bases. This CDR3 spans 15 amino acids. The V gene end was trimmed by 4 bases and the J gene end by 3 bases; junction bases not matched to a gene: 6. The germline V gene has CDR1 SGHDN and CDR2 FVKESK. The CDR3 bases are TGTGCCAGCAGCCTAGGTAGCGGGAGGTTCTACGAGCAGTACTTC. Encoded protein: CASSLGSGRFYEQYF.

The chain is built from TRBV18 and TRBJ2-5; D might be TRBD2 (6 bases). Germline assignment: CDR1 KGHSH and CDR2 LQKENI. V was cut by 5 bases and J by 1 base, with 8 bases left in between. This CDR3 comprises 13 residues. CDR3 protein: CASSFGSQETQYF. CDR3 DNA: TGTGCCAGCTCATTCGGGAGCCAAGAGACCCAGTACTTC.

The gene calls are TRBV5-4 and TRBJ1-4; tentatively, D is TRBD1 (6 bases). There are 15 residues in the CDR3. Trimming took 2 bases from V and 5 from J, leaving 13 bases between them. Germline V gives CDR1 SGHNT, CDR2 YYREEE (reference sequence). The CDR3 DNA reads as TGTGCCAGCAGCTTCGGGGGGAGGGGGAATGAAAAACTGTTTTTT. This gives the protein CASSFGGRGNEKLFF.